Listed below are T cell receptor beta chains from one sample, sequenced in a study of blood T cell repertoires in COVID-19. Assay used: immunoSEQ multiplex PCR; TCRdb lists only in-frame clones, some missing. The data contain fewer than 300,000 clones, 85% of them singletons. The sample comprised PBMCs or T cells enriched from blood (not recorded which). These receptors were taken from a woman in her forties or fifties who had recovered from COVID-19. The conserved cysteine and the conserved F or W are not part of the CDR3 here. Fields, in order: V gene, J gene, CDR3 protein.

>TRBV10-3|TRBJ2-5
AISEPVTSSSSQETQY
>TRBV29-1|TRBJ1-4
SVGVGTNEKLF
>TRBV18|TRBJ1-4
ASSPGIAEKLF
>TRBV28|TRBJ2-3
ASSAASGTSTDTQY
>TRBV18|TRBJ2-7
ASSLTPRIYEQY
>TRBV18|TRBJ1-6
ASSLRQGSYNSPLH
>TRBV5-1|TRBJ1-4
ASTLTGATNEKLF
>TRBV5-4|TRBJ1-1
ASSLTKMNTEAF
>TRBV5-5|TRBJ2-7
ASSPWTGSSYEQY
>TRBV19|TRBJ1-5
ASSNTGGGMGNQPQH
>TRBV6-6|TRBJ1-1
ASGDRANTEAF
>TRBV2|TRBJ2-7
ASSEGAPEQY
>TRBV9|TRBJ2-4
ASSVLGSSNIQY
>TRBV7-2|TRBJ1-3
ASSSAAGAGNTIY
>TRBV28|TRBJ1-1
ASSLWQGYTEAF
>TRBV7-9|TRBJ2-3
ASTYRDSVC
>TRBV3-1/TRBV3-2|TRBJ2-5
ASRSSGLETQY
>TRBV30|TRBJ1-3
AWDPVYSGNTIY
>TRBV19|TRBJ2-7
ASSIDGTAVSYEQY
>TRBV7-2|TRBJ1-2
ASSLSLTGSNYGYT
>TRBV7-9|TRBJ2-2
ASSRFTGELF
>TRBV7-2|TRBJ2-2
ASSLTVDTGELF
>TRBV7-8|TRBJ1-1
ASSDSGDTEAF
>TRBV5-1|TRBJ2-7
ASSLSTVSYEQY
>TRBV9|TRBJ2-2
ASSVAGSTTGELF
>TRBV28|TRBJ1-1
ASSLSVGTGETEAF
>TRBV6-1|TRBJ1-3
ASSEAGQGGNTIY
>TRBV30|TRBJ1-2
AWSVAGGGYGYT
>TRBV28|TRBJ1-3
ASSSAGTEGNTIY
>TRBV5-1|TRBJ2-7
ASSSWDRRNEQY
>TRBV18|TRBJ2-7
ASSPMKGPYEQY
>TRBV30|TRBJ1-4
AWKGAVQQLF
>TRBV19|TRBJ1-2
ASGIGYT
>TRBV7-3|TRBJ2-3
ASSLSVLRGGQDTQY
>TRBV27|TRBJ1-5
ASSRYPGYGNQPQH
>TRBV18|TRBJ2-7
ASSVRGQGEQY
>TRBV18|TRBJ2-5
ASSPRTSVLQETQY
>TRBV11-2|TRBJ1-2
ASSLRRPGGYT
>TRBV3-1/TRBV3-2|TRBJ2-7
ASSQALGLYEQY
>TRBV6-5|TRBJ1-1
ASLKIITVNTEAF
>TRBV19|TRBJ1-5
ASKGIGTGDVLQPQH
>TRBV10-2|TRBJ1-1
ASRNRDESEAF
>TRBV7-3|TRBJ2-6
ASSLTPRLAGRPSGANVLT
>TRBV19|TRBJ2-2
ASDTSAGGELF
>TRBV30|TRBJ1-2
AWTPGQGPAT
>TRBV19|TRBJ1-5
ASQDRGGVQPQH
>TRBV4-3|TRBJ2-1
ASSQDLASSYNEQF
>TRBV11-2|TRBJ2-3
ASSLEGAGGSDTQY
>TRBV10-1|TRBJ2-1
ASSESTGKNNEQF
>TRBV5-1|TRBJ2-5
ASSLAPPRAKETQY
>TRBV25-1|TRBJ1-4
ASSGTGSLNEKLF